A single sample gave rise to the 17 T cell receptor beta chains below, sequenced in a study of Ad26.COV2.S vaccination and SARS-CoV-2 variants. Using immunoSEQ multiplex PCR, the repertoire was profiled, and TCRdb retains in-frame clones only, with some absent. The table shows about 380,000 clones, with about four fifths occurring only once. The treatment denotes: approximately 18 received Ad26.COV2.S at low or high dose, single or two shots; five or six received placebo; per-sample allocation not given. Day 63 after the first vaccine or placebo injection was the time point for sampling. The sample in question was peripheral blood, obtained in a trial of Ad26.COV2.S vaccine versus placebo. These receptors were collected from a person aged 18-65 years who received the Ad26.COV2.S COVID-19 vaccine or a placebo.

V is TRBV6-2 or TRBV6-3 and J is TRBJ1-5, with unresolved D. This CDR3 region has 16 residues. Germline lookup yields CDR1 MNHEY and CDR2 SVGEGT. Trimming shortened V by 3 bases and J by 0 bases, and 12 bases separated the two germline ends. CDR3 DNA: TGTGCCAGCAGTTATTGGCAGCTAAATAGCAATCAGCCCCAGCATTTT. Translated: CASSYWQLNSNQPQHF.

The CDR3 DNA sequence: TGTGCCAGCATGGGGGGAGACTATGGCTACACCTTC. This encodes CASMGGDYGYTF. The chain links TRBV6-5 to TRBJ1-2; TRBD1 might be the D (5 bases). The germline V and J ends were trimmed by 7 bases and 3 bases, with 9 bases remaining between them. Germline CDR1 is MNHEY and CDR2 is SVGAGI. The CDR3 totals 12 residues.

The rearrangement links TRBV5-1 to TRBJ1-6; D possibly corresponds to TRBD1 (6 bases). Germline-derived CDR1 and CDR2 are SGHRS and YFSETQ. Trimming pared 4 bases from V and 7 bases from J, leaving 12 bases between. CDR3 length: 14 amino acids. For the CDR3, the DNA is TGCGCCAGCAGCCTTGGACAGAGGAATTCACCCCTCCACTTT. Its protein product is CASSLGQRNSPLHF.

The rearrangement uses TRBV6-6 and TRBJ2-5, with D tentatively TRBD1 or TRBD2 (6 bases each). The CDR3 has 16 amino acids. V was trimmed by 5 bases and J by 5 bases, leaving 21 bases between them. The V gene's germline CDR1 is MNHNY and CDR2 SVGAGI (reference sequence). CDR3: CASSSLPGAGPETQYF. For the CDR3, the DNA is TGTGCCAGCAGTAGCCTGCCGGGGGCAGGGCCGGAGACCCAGTACTTC.

This chain links TRBV5-1 with TRBJ2-5; D uncertain. CDR1 and CDR2 from the germline V gene are SGHRS and YFSETQ. The CDR3 extends over 12 amino acids. Trimming removed 4 bases at V and 5 bases at J, with 9 bases between. The chain's CDR3 is CASSHPQETQYF. Here the CDR3 DNA reads TGCGCCAGCAGCCACCCCCAGGAGACCCAGTACTTC.

This clone was picked up a small number of times. The sample has other DNA sequences that encode this CDR3 too. The chain couples TRBV6-5 to TRBJ2-3, with 8 bases identical to TRBD2. The germline CDR1 and CDR2 sequences are MNHEY and SVGAGI. The V gene end was trimmed by 6 bases and the J gene end by 5 bases; junction bases not matched to a gene: 7. This CDR3 is built from 14 residues. CDR3 bases: TGTGCCAGCAGCCGACAAAGCGGGAGAGATACGCAGTATTTT. Amino acid sequence: CASSRQSGRDTQYF.

The chain is built from TRBV5-3 and TRBJ2-2; possible D gene TRBD2, 5 bases. TRBV5-3 counts as an open reading frame of uncertain function. The CDR3 sequence is 15 residues long. Trimming pared 8 bases from V and 0 bases from J, leaving 14 bases between. The CDR3 DNA sequence: TGTGCCAGGAACCGGGATCTCGCGAACACCGGGGAGCTGTTTTTT. It specifies CARNRDLANTGELFF.

J is TRBJ2-2 and V is TRBV9; TRBD2 agrees at 7 bases. The V gene end was trimmed by 0 bases and the J gene end by 2 bases; junction bases not matched to a gene: 4. CDR1 and CDR2 from the germline V gene are SGDLS and YYNGEE. The CDR3 consists of 16 residues. The CDR3 sequence: CASSVGTGGNTGELFF. As DNA, the CDR3 is TGTGCCAGCAGCGTAGGCACGGGAGGTAACACCGGGGAGCTGTTTTTT.

The J gene is TRBJ2-6, the V gene TRBV7-8; D unresolved. Germline CDR1 is SGHVS and CDR2 is FQNEAQ. This CDR3 contains 14 residues. V was cut by 3 bases and J by 2 bases, with 5 bases left in between. The CDR3 loop is CASSFRAGANVLTF. CDR3 nucleotides: TGTGCCAGCAGCTTCCGCGCTGGGGCCAACGTCCTGACTTTC.

The chain is built from TRBV6-2 or TRBV6-3 and TRBJ1-6; D perhaps matches TRBD1 (5 bases). The CDR3 has 13 residues. From germline, CDR1 is MNHEY and CDR2 SVGEGT. V was clipped by 6 bases and J by 10 bases, with 13 bases between them. This CDR3 reads CASSVGGGSPLHF. Here the CDR3 DNA reads TGTGCCAGCAGCGTTGGCGGGGGATCACCCCTCCACTTT.

This chain connects TRBV4-1 to TRBJ2-4; D is undetermined. This CDR3 comprises 15 residues. The germline CDR1 and CDR2 sequences are MGHRA and YSYEKL. Trimming removed 1 base at V and 7 bases at J, with 14 bases between. CDR3: CASSQADWVGNIQYF. The CDR3 DNA is TGCGCCAGCAGCCAAGCCGATTGGGTTGGGAACATTCAGTACTTC.

The chain links TRBV9 to TRBJ2-7; TRBD2 matches 9 bases. This CDR3 has 17 residues. Germline V CDR1 and CDR2: SGDLS, YYNGEE. Trimming removed 2 bases from V and 7 bases from J; junction bases left unmatched: 16. The CDR3 sequence: CASSVSLAGKQLGEQYF. In nucleotides, the CDR3 is TGTGCCAGCAGCGTCTCGCTAGCGGGGAAGCAGCTCGGAGAGCAGTACTTC.

This clone was counted a few times. V is TRBV29-1 and J is TRBJ1-1, with D maybe TRBD1 (5 bases). V lost 0 bases, J lost 0 bases, and 5 bases lay in between. The CDR3 sequence is 13 residues long. The germline gives CDR1 SQVTM, CDR2 ANQGSEA. The CDR3 coding sequence is TGCAGCGTTGAAGAACAGGTGAACACTGAAGCTTTCTTT. Translated, it gives CSVEEQVNTEAFF.

This chain connects TRBV12-3 or TRBV12-4 to TRBJ2-7; unclear D gene. The germline V and J ends were trimmed by 5 bases and 1 base, with 9 bases remaining between them. The CDR3 consists of 13 residues. CDR3 nucleotide sequence: TGTGCCAGCAGTGTCAGGATTTCCTACGAGCAGTACTTC. Translated: CASSVRISYEQYF.

This sequence joins TRBV11-2 and TRBJ2-2, with 7 bases fitting TRBD1. The V gene end was trimmed by 5 bases and the J gene end by 1 base; junction bases not matched to a gene: 7. CDR3 length equals 16 residues. Germline lookup yields CDR1 SGHAT and CDR2 FQNNGV. The CDR3 DNA reads as TGTGCCAGCAGCCTGCCGACAGGGTTGAACACCGGGGAGCTGTTTTTT. Translation gives CASSLPTGLNTGELFF.

This clone was seen only once. V and J are TRBV7-3 and TRBJ2-3; a weak D match, TRBD1 (5 bases). The V end lost 4 bases, the J end lost 5 bases, and 10 bases lay between the germline ends. The germline V gene has CDR1 SGHTA and CDR2 FQGTGA. The CDR3 runs 13 residues. The CDR3 DNA reads TGTGCCAGCAGCTCTCAGGGAATAGATACGCAGTATTTT. Protein: CASSSQGIDTQYF.

This clone has a single count. The chain links TRBV5-4 to TRBJ2-1; 7 positions match TRBD1. V dropped 2 bases and J dropped 14; count of bases not matched to a gene: 13. Germline V gene data show CDR1 as SGHNT and CDR2 as YYREEE (reference sequence). The CDR3 consists of 14 residues. The CDR3 DNA sequence: TGTGCCAGCAGCTTAATAGGGCGCAACAGGGGAGAGTTCTTC. This translates into CASSLIGRNRGEFF.